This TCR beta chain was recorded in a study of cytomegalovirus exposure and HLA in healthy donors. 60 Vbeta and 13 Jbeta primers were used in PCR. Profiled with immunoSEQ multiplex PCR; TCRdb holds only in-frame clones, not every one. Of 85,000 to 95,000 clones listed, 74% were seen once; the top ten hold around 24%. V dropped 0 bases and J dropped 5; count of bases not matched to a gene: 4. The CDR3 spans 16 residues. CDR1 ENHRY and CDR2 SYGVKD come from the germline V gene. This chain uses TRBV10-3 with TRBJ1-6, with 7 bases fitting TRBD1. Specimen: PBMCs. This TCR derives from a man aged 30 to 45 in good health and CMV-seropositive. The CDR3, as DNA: TGTGCCATCAGTGAGTCGAAAGGGGGCCATAATTCACCCCTCCACTTT. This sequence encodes CAISESKGGHNSPLHF.